These 29 T cell receptor beta chains were all obtained from the same sample, sequenced in a study of ipilimumab plus nivolumab after autologous stem cell transplantation. Assay used: immunoSEQ multiplex PCR; TCRdb lists only in-frame clones, some missing. The data contain over 35,000 clones, 80% to 95% of them singletons. The specimen comprised PBMCs, sampled in a trial of ipilimumab plus nivolumab as post-transplant consolidation. The receptors were sampled from a male donor with multiple myeloma.

This chain links TRBV7-9 with TRBJ1-3; unclear D gene. The CDR3 totals 12 residues. V lost 5 bases to trimming and J lost 7 bases, with 9 bases between them. Germline lookup yields CDR1 SEHNR and CDR2 FQNEAQ (reference sequence). Here the CDR3 DNA reads TGTGCCAGCAGCCCGGTCCTTAACACCATATATTTT. Protein product: CASSPVLNTIYF.

The chain recombines TRBV4-3 with TRBJ1-6; 7 bases map to TRBD1. Trimming at V came to 4 bases and at J to 7 bases, leaving 10 bases not matched to a gene. Germline V lookup: CDR1 LGHNA, CDR2 YSLEER. The length of the CDR3 is 16 residues. The CDR3 bases are TGCGCCAGCAGCCCCCGATACGGGACAGAGAATTCACCCCTCCACTTT. Protein sequence: CASSPRYGTENSPLHF.

This chain joins TRBV7-6 and TRBJ2-1, with a possible D match to TRBD2 (5 bases). Trimming stripped 1 base from V and 6 bases from J, with 13 bases between. This CDR3 is built from 15 residues. Germline values: CDR1 SGHVS, CDR2 FNYEAQ. The CDR3 loop is CASSLGGRSFNEQFF. The CDR3 DNA reads TGTGCCAGCAGCTTAGGTGGGAGATCTTTCAATGAGCAGTTCTTC.

The rearrangement uses TRBV4-2 and TRBJ1-2; a possible D gene is TRBD1 (6 bases). V lost 0 bases and J lost 3, with 11 bases in between. The germline V gene encodes CDR1 LGHNA and CDR2 YNFKEQ. The CDR3 totals 15 residues. The CDR3 nucleotides are TGTGCCAGCAGCCAAGATCAGCCAGGGGACTATGGCTACACCTTC. This sequence encodes CASSQDQPGDYGYTF.

This clone was picked up one time. This chain links TRBV7-9 with TRBJ2-7; D is perhaps TRBD1 or TRBD2 (5 bases each). With 4 bases removed from V and 1 base from J, the gap between germline ends came to 17 bases. CDR3 length equals 16 residues. Germline CDR1 and CDR2: SEHNR and FQNEAQ (reference sequence). CDR3 sequence: CASSWVGDRGSYEQYF. DNA of the CDR3: TGTGCCAGCAGCTGGGTGGGGGACCGGGGATCCTACGAGCAGTACTTC. Based on the CDR3 plus reference TRBV7-9 and TRBJ2-7, the full variable domain is DTGVSQNPRHKITKRGQNVTFRCDPISEHNRLYWYRQTLGQGPEFLTYFQNEAQLEKSRLLSDRFSAERPKGSFSTLEIQRTEQGDSAMYLCASSWVGDRGSYEQYFGPGTRLTVT.

The chain has TRBV27 and TRBJ2-1, with TRBD2 matching 13 bases. Trimming removed 4 bases from V and 8 bases from J; junction bases left unmatched: 8. The CDR3 runs 16 residues. Germline CDR1 reads MNHEY; CDR2 reads SMNVEV (reference sequence). The CDR3 spells CASSSSGLAGVYEQFF. The CDR3, as DNA: TGTGCCAGCAGTTCAAGCGGACTAGCGGGAGTCTATGAGCAGTTCTTC.

This clone has only a few counts. The J gene is TRBJ1-2, the V gene TRBV5-1; D is ambiguous. V dropped 0 bases and J dropped 8 bases, with 14 bases sitting between them. Germline V lookup: CDR1 SGHRS, CDR2 YFSETQ. The CDR3 is made up of 14 amino acids. The CDR3 DNA follows: TGCGCCAGCAGCTTGGATCGTGGAACGGAAGGCTACACCTTC. Protein sequence: CASSLDRGTEGYTF.

The rearrangement links TRBV5-5 to TRBJ2-3; D remains ambiguous. Trimming left V 6 bases short and J 2 bases short, with 25 bases between. From germline, CDR1 is SGHKS and CDR2 YYEKEE (reference sequence). CDR3 length: 18 amino acids. CDR3 coding DNA: TGTGCCAGCACTAAGGCTTCGACGAGACTTAAGACCACAGATACGCAGTATTTT. Its protein product is CASTKASTRLKTTDTQYF. Using reference TRBV5-5 and TRBJ2-3 for the parts outside the CDR3, the full variable domain is DAGVTQSPTHLIKTRGQQVTLRCSPISGHKSVSWYQQVLGQGPQFIFQYYEKEERGRGNFPDRFSARQFPNYSSELNVNALLLGDSALYLCASTKASTRLKTTDTQYFGPGTRLTVL.

The genes are TRBV4-3 and TRBJ2-5, with TRBD1 identical over 8 bases. The CDR3 has 16 residues. Losses at the gene ends were 4 bases for V and 0 bases for J; bases not matched to a gene: 7. Per the germline V gene, CDR1 is LGHNA and CDR2 is YSLEER. The CDR3 loop is CASSRGQGEYQETQYF. The DNA for the CDR3 is TGCGCCAGCAGCCGAGGACAGGGAGAGTACCAAGAGACCCAGTACTTC.

CDR3 in amino acids: CASSPGLAATDTQYF. The CDR3 DNA is TGCGCCAGCAGCCCGGGACTAGCAGCGACAGATACGCAGTATTTT. This rearrangement joins TRBV5-1 to TRBJ2-3; TRBD2 matches 9 bases. V dropped 4 bases and J dropped 3; count of bases not matched to a gene: 6. There are 15 residues in the CDR3. Germline V gene sequence: CDR1 SGHRS, CDR2 YFSETQ.

The V gene is TRBV6-4, the J gene TRBJ2-1; a possible D gene is TRBD1 (5 bases). Germline loops: CDR1 MRHNA, CDR2 SNTAGT. The V gene lost 3 bases and the J gene lost 0 bases, with 9 bases spanning the gap. CDR3 size: 15 residues. The CDR3 region is CASSEGQGSYNEQFF. In DNA form, the CDR3 reads TGTGCCAGCAGTGAAGGGCAGGGCTCCTACAATGAGCAGTTCTTC.

The chain joins TRBV7-2 to TRBJ1-2; TRBD1 matches 10 bases. With 7 bases clipped from V and 5 bases from J, the junction kept 10 bases outside the gene matches. The CDR3 has 15 amino acids. The germline CDR1 and CDR2 sequences are SGHTA and FQGNSA. The CDR3 region has the DNA TGTGCCAGCAACGTGGCGGGGACAGGGGAGTATGGCTACACCTTC. This encodes CASNVAGTGEYGYTF.

The chain combines TRBV11-2 with TRBJ2-5, with D possibly being TRBD1 (6 bases). V was clipped by 4 bases and J by 0 bases, with 9 bases between them. Germline CDR1 SGHAT, CDR2 FQNNGV. This CDR3 spans 14 amino acids. The CDR3 DNA is TGTGCCAGCAGCTCCTACAGGGACCAAGAGACCCAGTACTTC. Protein sequence: CASSSYRDQETQYF.

This sequence joins TRBV28 and TRBJ2-5; 9 bases align to TRBD2. The CDR3 totals 15 residues. The V gene's germline CDR1 is MDHEN and CDR2 SYDVKM. V trimming: 5 bases; J trimming: 4 bases; junction bases outside the gene matches: 8. The CDR3 nucleotides read TGTGCCAGCAGTGGGATAGCGGGAGCCCGAGAGACCCAGTACTTC. Its translation: CASSGIAGARETQYF.

This sequence joins TRBV7-9 and TRBJ2-3, with TRBD1 matching over 7 bases. V dropped 5 bases and J dropped 2; count of bases not matched to a gene: 4. Germline V CDR1 and CDR2: SEHNR, FQNEAQ (reference sequence). The CDR3 loop spans 14 amino acids. CDR3 coding DNA: TGTGCCAGCAGCCGGGGACAGCACACAGATACGCAGTATTTT. It yields the protein CASSRGQHTDTQYF.

Concerning this clone: Different DNA sequences within this sample yield the same CDR3. The V call is TRBV19, the J call TRBJ1-1, with 11 bases matching TRBD1. Germline-derived CDR1 and CDR2 are LNHDA and SQIVND (reference sequence). V dropped 6 bases and J dropped 0; count of bases not matched to a gene: 0. This CDR3 comprises 14 residues. The chain's CDR3 is CASRGQGVNTEAFF. The CDR3, as DNA: TGTGCCAGTAGGGGACAGGGGGTGAACACTGAAGCTTTCTTT.

The chain carries TRBV29-1 and TRBJ2-7; 8 bases fit TRBD1. CDR3 length equals 12 residues. Trimming at V came to 7 bases and at J to 4 bases, leaving 6 bases not matched to a gene. CDR1 and CDR2 from the germline V gene are SQVTM and ANQGSEA. This CDR3 reads CSARQGRYEQYF. CDR3 DNA: TGCAGCGCCCGACAGGGGAGGTACGAGCAGTACTTC.

The J gene is TRBJ1-6, the V gene TRBV28; D unclear. Trimming removed 2 bases at V and 6 bases at J, with 8 bases between. This CDR3 region has 14 residues. In germline, CDR1 is MDHEN, CDR2 SYDVKM. The CDR3 reads CASSLHRTNSPLHF. The CDR3 DNA reads as TGTGCCAGCAGTTTACACCGGACTAATTCACCCCTCCACTTT.

This clone showed up just a few times. The chain joins TRBV9 to TRBJ1-2; TRBD1 matches 8 bases. The CDR3 consists of 16 residues. Unmatched junction bases numbered 11, after V lost 3 bases and J lost 4 bases. The germline CDR1 and CDR2 sequences are SGDLS and YYNGEE. As DNA, the CDR3 is TGTGCCAGCAGCGGGGCCTCCAGGGGGCGAGTCTATGGCTACACCTTC. This encodes CASSGASRGRVYGYTF.

J is TRBJ1-2 and V is TRBV19, with 12 nucleotides matching TRBD1. CDR1 is LNHDA and CDR2 is SQIVND in the germline V gene (reference sequence). The CDR3 contains 15 residues. V trimming: 3 bases; J trimming: 6 bases; junction bases outside the gene matches: 5. The CDR3 DNA is TGTGCCAGTAGTATTGGTGGGACAGGGGGCGATGGCTACACCTTC. Translation: CASSIGGTGGDGYTF.

This clone occurred a few times. V is TRBV9 and J is TRBJ2-1, with D tentatively TRBD2 (6 bases). CDR3 length: 13 residues. Trimming took 0 bases from V and 10 from J, leaving 11 bases between them. Germline loops: CDR1 SGDLS, CDR2 YYNGEE. The DNA of the CDR3 is TGTGCCAGCAGCGTAGGCGGGGTAGGGGAGCAGTTCTTC. It codes for CASSVGGVGEQFF.

The chain is built from TRBV9 and TRBJ2-3; TRBD2 matches 14 bases. In germline, CDR1 is SGDLS, CDR2 YYNGEE. The CDR3 totals 16 residues. Trimming took 1 base from V and 4 from J; bases not matched to a gene: 2. The DNA for the CDR3 is TGTGCCAGCAGCGTAACGGGACTAGCGGGAGCAGATACGCAGTATTTT. Its protein product is CASSVTGLAGADTQYF.

The CDR3 DNA reads TGCGCCAGTATGGGACTAGCGGGAGAACAAGATACGCAGTATTTT. Amino acids: CASMGLAGEQDTQYF. V is TRBV5-1 and J is TRBJ2-3, with 14 positions matching TRBD2. CDR1 and CDR2 from the germline V gene are SGHRS and YFSETQ. The CDR3 consists of 15 residues. After removal of 8 bases from V and 5 bases from J, the junction contained 7 bases not matched to a gene.

The chain carries TRBV7-2 and TRBJ2-3; D is uncertain. Trimming pared 1 base from V and 5 bases from J, leaving 22 bases between. The CDR3 has 18 residues. Germline V gene data show CDR1 as SGHTA and CDR2 as FQGNSA. The DNA for the CDR3 is TGTGCCAGCAGCTTAGTCCCCTATATTAGCACCACGGGAGATACGCAGTATTTT. Translation: CASSLVPYISTTGDTQYF.

This rearrangement joins TRBV5-1 to TRBJ2-5; D uncertain. Trimming took off 2 bases at V and 1 base at J, with 15 bases between the two ends. The germline V gene encodes CDR1 SGHRS and CDR2 YFSETQ. The CDR3 runs 16 residues. CDR3 region: CASSFSYSGIQETQYF. DNA for the CDR3: TGCGCCAGCAGCTTTTCCTACTCAGGAATCCAAGAGACCCAGTACTTC.

The CDR3 is CASSLLGLAGEVEQFF. In DNA form, the CDR3 reads TGTGCCAGCAGCTTATTGGGACTAGCGGGAGAGGTTGAGCAGTTCTTC. The chain recombines TRBV11-2 with TRBJ2-1; 14 nucleotides match TRBD2. This CDR3 has 16 residues. V shed 2 bases, J shed 9 bases, and the junction held 6 bases outside the gene matches. In germline, CDR1 is SGHAT, CDR2 FQNNGV.

This clone was observed a single time. This chain uses TRBV19 with TRBJ2-6, with a possible D match to TRBD1 (5 bases). Trimming shortened V by 6 bases and J by 0 bases, and 6 bases separated the two germline ends. CDR1 is LNHDA and CDR2 is SQIVND in the germline V gene (reference sequence). This CDR3 contains 14 residues. CDR3 region: CASRQDSGANVLTF. DNA for the CDR3: TGTGCCAGTAGACAGGACTCTGGGGCCAACGTCCTGACTTTC.

V is TRBV19 and J is TRBJ1-1, with D uncertain. The V gene lost 1 base and the J gene lost 4 bases, with 10 bases spanning the gap. Germline CDR1 reads LNHDA; CDR2 reads SQIVND (reference sequence). This CDR3 contains 14 residues. This CDR3 reads CASSIGSERTEAFF. CDR3 in DNA: TGTGCCAGTAGTATAGGTTCCGAGCGCACTGAAGCTTTCTTT.

The chain combines TRBV25-1 with TRBJ1-4; D is unclear. CDR1 and CDR2 from the germline V gene are MGHDK and SYGVNS. The CDR3 is 13 residues long. Trimming took 0 bases from V and 8 from J, leaving 7 bases between them. In nucleotides, the CDR3 is TGTGCCAGCAGTGAATATTTCGGGGAAAAACTGTTTTTT. It yields the protein CASSEYFGEKLFF.